The T cell receptor beta chain under discussion was sequenced for a study of T cells in Graves' hyperthyroidism and ophthalmopathy. Concerning this clonotype itself: Its matching antigen is unknown.

Each diagnosis was grounded in clinical symptoms, serum thyroxine and TRAb, thyroid ultrasound, and orbital computed tomography. About 10 ml of fresh peripheral blood supplied the PBMCs. Authors of the study amplified TCR beta CDR3 regions from RNA transcripts. The TCR CDR3 was amplified in a first-round RT-PCR using the HTBI primer set. Each CDR3 protein gets one entry after TCRdb re-called the multiplex PCR reads with MiXCR. Of some 350,000 distinct CDR3 sequences detected, 20% to 25% appear once; the ten largest clones hold less than 85%. General study findings and limits: Stable hyperthyroidism and ophthalmopathy were separated using 13 V-J signatures.

The length of the CDR3 is 14 residues. The V gene lost 7 bases and the J gene lost 1 base, with 12 bases spanning the gap. Germline V CDR1 and CDR2: LNHDA, SQIVND (reference sequence). Input material: blood. The TCR was taken from a man in his fifties or sixties with Graves' hyperthyroidism. This rearrangement joins TRBV19 to TRBJ2-3; a weak D match, TRBD2 (5 bases). The CDR3 loop reads CASNLDGGTDTQYF. CDR3 coding DNA: TGTGCCAGTAATTTAGACGGGGGCACAGATACGCAGTATTTT.